This T cell receptor (beta chain) was found in a study of spatial heterogeneity in lung cancer. Across the whole study: In raw reads, more than 8.5 appearances on average were recorded for each unique TCR and UMI combination.

To note about this clonotype: The junction departs from germline at one end; a sequencing error may be responsible.

Time point specified: sample taken at primary tumor resection. Untreated early-stage non-small cell lung cancer patients, over 55 in total, were the donors. Whole RNA was taken from tumor, nontumor lung or frozen PBMC; it was then sequenced unsorted. The CDR3 has 16 amino acids. Germline V gene lookup returns CDR1 SSHAT and CDR2 FNYEAQ (reference sequence). Every TCR cDNA molecule bore a unique molecular identifier. Each CDR3 protein is one row after TCRdb ran MiXCR on the 5' RACE reads. Of some 100,000 distinct CDR3 sequences listed, roughly 12% are singletons. The starting material was PBMCs, obtained at surgery. The V and J genes are TRBV7-7 and TRBJ2-5, with 9 bases that match TRBD2. This clonotype was obtained from a male donor with early-stage non-small cell lung cancer. The CDR3 DNA reads as TGTGCTAGCAGCTTAGGTGCGGGAGGGCCTTTGGAGACCCAGTACTTC. Residues: CASSLGAGGPLETQYF.